Listed here are 23 T cell receptor beta chains from one sample, sequenced in a study of sequential checkpoint blockade in melanoma. Only in-frame clones appear in the TCRdb table, and some are missing; sequencing was by immunoSEQ multiplex PCR. The data contain about 17,000 clones, about 69% of them singletons. This sample's treatment: randomized to nivolumab then ipilimumab (arm A) or the reverse (arm B). The sequencing here drew on CD8+ T cells sorted from blood (inferred from file names), taken from a patient given nivolumab and ipilimumab in sequence. Receptors were obtained from a human donor with melanoma.

This chain links TRBV9 with TRBJ2-5; D ambiguous. The CDR3 has 15 amino acids. Looked up from germline, CDR1 is SGDLS and CDR2 is YYNGEE. V lost 0 bases and J lost 1, with 10 bases in between. Here the CDR3 reads CASSVGERSQETQYF. DNA of the CDR3: TGTGCCAGCAGCGTAGGCGAGAGGTCCCAAGAGACCCAGTACTTC.

V and J are TRBV9 and TRBJ1-1; D not resolved. The CDR3 has 13 residues. Germline V lookup: CDR1 SGDLS, CDR2 YYNGEE. V was shortened by 3 bases and J by 7 bases, with 13 bases between the two germline ends. CDR3: CASSASKSLEAFF. CDR3 bases: TGTGCCAGCAGCGCGTCAAAGAGTCTTGAAGCTTTCTTT.

Sample share makes this clone medium-sized (0.01 to 0.1%). The CDR3 sequence: CASSVQGAYEQYF. The CDR3 region has the DNA TGTGCCAGCAGCGTACAGGGTGCCTACGAGCAGTACTTC. This sequence joins TRBV5-8 and TRBJ2-7, with D possibly being TRBD1 (6 bases). CDR1 and CDR2 from the germline V gene are SGHTS and YDEGEE. V lost 4 bases and J 2 bases, leaving 10 bases between the germline ends. The length of the CDR3 is 13 residues.

The V gene is TRBV28, the J gene TRBJ2-1, with 11 bases that match TRBD2. Germline V gene data show CDR1 as MDHEN and CDR2 as SYDVKM. J was trimmed by 6 bases and V by 5 bases; bases with no gene match: 6. This CDR3 has 15 amino acids. The CDR3 DNA reads as TGTGCCAGCAGTCTTACTAGCGGGGGATTCAATGAGCAGTTCTTC. It is translated as CASSLTSGGFNEQFF.

V usage is TRBV4-2 and J usage is TRBJ2-1, with 9 nucleotides matching TRBD2. The CDR3 runs to 18 residues. V was pared by 0 bases and J by 5 bases, with 11 bases of the junction left unmatched. Germline assignment: CDR1 LGHNA and CDR2 YNFKEQ. The CDR3 here is CASSQEKAGGSFDNEQFF. CDR3 DNA sequence: TGTGCCAGCAGCCAAGAAAAGGCGGGAGGGTCCTTCGACAATGAGCAGTTCTTC.

The J gene is TRBJ1-1, the V gene TRBV5-4; D remains unclear. The V and J ends lost 0 bases and 7 bases respectively, with 7 bases between them. CDR1 and CDR2 (germline): SGHNT, YYREEE (reference sequence). This CDR3 has 12 amino acids. The CDR3 DNA follows: TGTGCCAGCAGCTTGGACAGTTTTGAAGCTTTCTTT. Its translation is CASSLDSFEAFF. Based on the CDR3 plus reference TRBV5-4 and TRBJ1-1, the full variable domain is ETGVTQSPTHLIKTRGQQVTLRCSSQSGHNTVSWYQQALGQGPQFIFQYYREEENGRGNFPPRFSGLQFPNYSSELNVNALELDDSALYLCASSLDSFEAFFGQGTRLTVV.

The chain joins TRBV6-5 to TRBJ1-5; D is uncertain. Germline V gene lookup returns CDR1 MNHEY and CDR2 SVGAGI. Trimming left V 2 bases short and J 5 bases short, with 7 bases between. There are 13 residues in the CDR3. The CDR3 spells CASSYGPHQPQHF. The CDR3 DNA reads TGTGCCAGCAGTTACGGGCCTCATCAGCCCCAGCATTTT.

The genes are TRBV7-9 and TRBJ1-2; 7 nucleotides match TRBD1. Losses at the gene ends were 5 bases for V and 4 bases for J; bases not matched to a gene: 7. CDR3 length: 14 amino acids. Germline CDR1 SEHNR, CDR2 FQNEAQ (reference sequence). CDR3 sequence reads: CASSAIGGVYGYTF. In DNA form, the CDR3 reads TGTGCCAGCAGCGCAATAGGGGGCGTCTATGGCTACACCTTC.

This clone was detected many times. This chain joins TRBV4-2 and TRBJ2-7, with TRBD1 identical over 8 bases. This CDR3 is built from 14 residues. Trimming at V came to 4 bases and at J to 4 bases, leaving 6 bases not matched to a gene. Per the germline V gene, CDR1 is LGHNA and CDR2 is YNFKEQ. CDR3 protein: CASSPTGELYEQYF. The CDR3 nucleotides are TGTGCCAGCAGCCCGACAGGGGAGCTATACGAGCAGTACTTC.

The chain couples TRBV7-9 to TRBJ2-5; TRBD1 is a possible D gene (6 bases). Trimming removed 3 bases at V and 2 bases at J, with 13 bases between. CDR3 length equals 15 residues. The germline CDR1 and CDR2 sequences are SEHNR and FQNEAQ (reference sequence). CDR3 bases: TGTGCCAGCAGCTTCGTAGGCAGGGGTCAAGAGACCCAGTACTTC. As protein: CASSFVGRGQETQYF.

The chain links TRBV28 to TRBJ2-7; 7 nucleotides align to TRBD1. From germline, CDR1 is MDHEN and CDR2 SYDVKM. The CDR3 is 18 residues long. V lost 4 bases to trimming and J lost 0 bases; unmatched junction nucleotides: 15. CDR3 bases: TGTGCCAGCAGTTACACTCTATTCGGGACAGCGAACTCCTACGAGCAGTACTTC. Its protein is CASSYTLFGTANSYEQYF.

The chain has TRBV4-1 and TRBJ2-5, with D maybe TRBD2 (6 bases). The CDR3 covers 14 residues. Looked up from germline, CDR1 is MGHRA and CDR2 is YSYEKL. Trimming removed 4 bases from V and 6 bases from J, with 15 bases in between. CDR3 sequence (DNA): TGCGCCAGCAGCCCGGGAGACTCCAAAAAGACCCAGTACTTC. The encoded protein is CASSPGDSKKTQYF.

The chain couples TRBV5-1 to TRBJ2-1; possibly TRBD2 for D (5 bases). V lost 4 bases and J 4 bases, leaving 18 bases between the germline ends. This CDR3 comprises 16 residues. In germline, CDR1 is SGHRS, CDR2 YFSETQ. As DNA, the CDR3 is TGCGCCAGCAGCGAAACGGACTTCCCACTATACAATGAGCAGTTCTTC. Translation: CASSETDFPLYNEQFF.

The chain uses TRBV7-2 and TRBJ2-7, with a tentative D call TRBD1 (6 bases). The CDR3 length is 13 residues. Per germline, CDR1 SGHTA and CDR2 FQGNSA. With 4 bases removed from V and 3 bases from J, the gap between germline ends came to 10 bases. CDR3 in DNA: TGTGCCAGCAGCTCGGACAGAGTCTACGAGCAGTACTTC. This translates into CASSSDRVYEQYF.

This rearrangement joins TRBV6-5 to TRBJ1-1, with D maybe TRBD1 (6 bases). Germline CDR1 MNHEY, CDR2 SVGAGI. Between the trimmed V and J ends, which lost 2 bases and 4 bases, there was a span of 8 bases. There are 13 residues in the CDR3. CDR3 region: CASSYPRGTEAFF. The CDR3 DNA follows: TGTGCCAGCAGTTACCCCAGGGGCACTGAAGCTTTCTTT.

The chain uses TRBV19 and TRBJ1-1; a possible D gene is TRBD1 (5 bases). CDR3 size: 13 residues. CDR1 and CDR2 from the germline V gene are LNHDA and SQIVND (reference sequence). With 5 bases removed from V and 4 bases from J, the gap between germline ends came to 11 bases. The CDR3 DNA follows: TGTGCCAGTAGTCCAGGGAAGGTCACTGAAGCTTTCTTT. Its protein product is CASSPGKVTEAFF.

The chain employs TRBV9 and TRBJ1-4; D is undetermined. Trimming took 7 bases from V and 6 from J, leaving 19 bases between them. Germline assignment: CDR1 SGDLS and CDR2 YYNGEE. There are 15 residues in the CDR3. This CDR3 reads CASATGGRADEKLFF. In DNA, the CDR3 is TGTGCCAGCGCAACCGGCGGGAGGGCGGATGAAAAACTGTTTTTT.

The J gene is TRBJ2-7, the V gene TRBV7-9, with D perhaps TRBD1 (5 bases). Trimming pared 4 bases from V and 0 bases from J, leaving 19 bases between. The CDR3 is 17 amino acids. Germline V gene sequence: CDR1 SEHNR, CDR2 FQNEAQ (reference sequence). The CDR3 loop is CASSSTQGGPSSYEQYF. CDR3 in DNA: TGTGCCAGCAGCTCTACTCAGGGTGGCCCTAGCTCCTACGAGCAGTACTTC. Filled out from reference TRBV7-9 and TRBJ2-7, the complete variable domain reads DTGVSQNPRHKITKRGQNVTFRCDPISEHNRLYWYRQTLGQGPEFLTYFQNEAQLEKSRLLSDRFSAERPKGSFSTLEIQRTEQGDSAMYLCASSSTQGGPSSYEQYFGPGTRLTVT.

The chain links TRBV28 to TRBJ2-1; 13 nucleotides align to TRBD2. V was clipped by 4 bases and J by 8 bases; unmatched bases: 14. The length of the CDR3 is 18 residues. The V gene's germline CDR1 is MDHEN and CDR2 SYDVKM. DNA of the CDR3: TGTGCCAGCAGTTCCAGGGAGACTAGCGGGGGGCCTTTAGATGAGCAGTTCTTC. Amino acids: CASSSRETSGGPLDEQFF.

This clone was seen once. The V gene is TRBV4-3, the J gene TRBJ2-1; 7 bases line up with TRBD2. The CDR3 sequence is 16 residues long. Germline assignment: CDR1 LGHNA and CDR2 YSLEER. V was clipped by 2 bases and J by 8 bases; unmatched bases: 12. As DNA, the CDR3 is TGCGCCAGCAGCCAAACGTGGGGGGAGGGAGGCGATGAGCAGTTCTTC. Its protein is CASSQTWGEGGDEQFF.

The V call is TRBV7-9, the J call TRBJ2-5; D may be TRBD2 (5 bases). The CDR3 totals 13 residues. The V and J ends lost 6 bases and 1 base respectively, with 9 bases between them. Germline V gene data show CDR1 as SEHNR and CDR2 as FQNEAQ (reference sequence). The CDR3, as DNA: TGTGCCAGCAGTCCCGGGGTCCAAGAGACCCAGTACTTC. Its protein product is CASSPGVQETQYF.

The rearrangement links TRBV5-6 to TRBJ2-7, with D perhaps matching TRBD1 (6 bases). The V and J ends lost 4 bases and 5 bases respectively, with 22 bases between them. Germline CDR1 and CDR2: SGHDT and YYEEEE. The CDR3 totals 16 residues. The CDR3: CASSHLSDRPKDEQYF. For the CDR3, the DNA is TGTGCCAGCAGCCACCTGTCGGACAGACCGAAGGACGAGCAGTACTTC.

The chain links TRBV29-1 to TRBJ2-7; 9 nucleotides agree with TRBD1. The CDR3 totals 16 residues. Trimming cost V 7 bases and J 2 bases; bases outside gene matches: 15. Germline V gene data show CDR1 as SQVTM and CDR2 as ANQGSEA. The CDR3 reads CSGLGVTGGEAYEQYF. The CDR3 nucleotides read TGCAGCGGGTTAGGGGTTACAGGGGGCGAGGCCTACGAGCAGTACTTC.